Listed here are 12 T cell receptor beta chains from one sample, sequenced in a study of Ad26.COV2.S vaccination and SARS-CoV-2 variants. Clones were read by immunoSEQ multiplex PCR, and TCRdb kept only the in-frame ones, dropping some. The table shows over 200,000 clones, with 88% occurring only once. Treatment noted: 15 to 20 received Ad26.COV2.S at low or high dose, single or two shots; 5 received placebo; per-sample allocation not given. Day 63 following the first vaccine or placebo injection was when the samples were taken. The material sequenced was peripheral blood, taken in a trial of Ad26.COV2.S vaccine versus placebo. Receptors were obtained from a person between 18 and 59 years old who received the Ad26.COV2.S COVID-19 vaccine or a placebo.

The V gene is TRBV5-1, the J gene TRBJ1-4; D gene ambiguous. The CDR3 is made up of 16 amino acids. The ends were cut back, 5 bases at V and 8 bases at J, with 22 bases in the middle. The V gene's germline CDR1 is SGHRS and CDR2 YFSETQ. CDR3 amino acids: CASRPYYSSRKEKLFF. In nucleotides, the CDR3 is TGCGCCAGCAGACCATACTACTCATCACGGAAGGAAAAACTGTTTTTT.

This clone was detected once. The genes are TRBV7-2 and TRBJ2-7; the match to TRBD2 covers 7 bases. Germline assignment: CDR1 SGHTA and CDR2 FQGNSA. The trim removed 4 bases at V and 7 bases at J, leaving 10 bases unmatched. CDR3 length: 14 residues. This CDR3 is CASSWAASGEEQYF. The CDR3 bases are TGTGCCAGCAGCTGGGCGGCTAGCGGCGAAGAGCAGTACTTC.

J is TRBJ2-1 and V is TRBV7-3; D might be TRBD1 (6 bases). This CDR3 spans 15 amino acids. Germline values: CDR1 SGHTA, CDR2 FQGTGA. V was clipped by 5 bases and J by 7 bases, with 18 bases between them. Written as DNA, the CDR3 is TGTGCCAGCAGCCCCAATCCAGGTACAGGGAATGAGCAGTTCTTC. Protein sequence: CASSPNPGTGNEQFF.

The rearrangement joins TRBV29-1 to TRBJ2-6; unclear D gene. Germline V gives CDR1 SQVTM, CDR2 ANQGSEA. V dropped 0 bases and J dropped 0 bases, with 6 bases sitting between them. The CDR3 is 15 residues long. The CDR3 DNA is TGCAGCGTTGAAGATTCCCCCTCTGGGGCCAACGTCCTGACTTTC. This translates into CSVEDSPSGANVLTF.

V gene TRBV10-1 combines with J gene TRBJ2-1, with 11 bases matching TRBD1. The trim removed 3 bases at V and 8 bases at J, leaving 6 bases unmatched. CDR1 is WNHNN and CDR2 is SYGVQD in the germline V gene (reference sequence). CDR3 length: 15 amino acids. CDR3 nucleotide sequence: TGCGCCAGCAGTGAAGGACAGGGGGCTTTCTATGAGCAGTTCTTC. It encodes CASSEGQGAFYEQFF.

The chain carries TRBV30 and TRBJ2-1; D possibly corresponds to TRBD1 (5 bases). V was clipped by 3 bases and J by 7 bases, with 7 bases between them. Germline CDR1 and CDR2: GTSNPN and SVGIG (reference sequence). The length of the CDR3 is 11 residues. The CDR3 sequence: CAWSDSNEQFF. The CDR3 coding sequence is TGTGCCTGGAGCGACAGTAATGAGCAGTTCTTC.

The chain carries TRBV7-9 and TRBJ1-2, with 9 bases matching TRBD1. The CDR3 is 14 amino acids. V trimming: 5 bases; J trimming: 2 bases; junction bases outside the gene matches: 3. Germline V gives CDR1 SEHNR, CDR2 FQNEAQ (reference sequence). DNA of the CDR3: TGTGCCAGCAGCAGACAGGGGGGAAACTATGGCTACACCTTC. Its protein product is CASSRQGGNYGYTF.

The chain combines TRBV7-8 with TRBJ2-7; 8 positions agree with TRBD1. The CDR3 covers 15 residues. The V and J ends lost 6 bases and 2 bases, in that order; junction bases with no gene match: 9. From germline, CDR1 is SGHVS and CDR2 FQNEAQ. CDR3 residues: CASSFSGTGAYEQYF. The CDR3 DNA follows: TGTGCCAGCAGTTTTTCCGGGACAGGAGCCTACGAGCAGTACTTC.

DNA for the CDR3: TGCAGCATAGGGACAGTCTACGAGCAGTACTTC. Its translation: CSIGTVYEQYF. The V and J genes are TRBV29-1 and TRBJ2-7; 7 bases agree with TRBD1. The germline V gene encodes CDR1 SQVTM and CDR2 ANQGSEA. The CDR3 spans 11 residues. J gave up 3 bases and V 8 bases, and 4 bases lay outside the gene matches.

The CDR3 DNA reads TGTGCCAGTAGTCCCCAGGCGCGTACGGGCAGGTTCTATGGCTACACCTTC. Translated, it gives CASSPQARTGRFYGYTF. The chain couples TRBV19 to TRBJ1-2; no clear D gene. Trimming left V 5 bases short and J 4 bases short, with 23 bases between. CDR1 LNHDA and CDR2 SQIVND come from the germline V gene (reference sequence). This CDR3 spans 17 amino acids.

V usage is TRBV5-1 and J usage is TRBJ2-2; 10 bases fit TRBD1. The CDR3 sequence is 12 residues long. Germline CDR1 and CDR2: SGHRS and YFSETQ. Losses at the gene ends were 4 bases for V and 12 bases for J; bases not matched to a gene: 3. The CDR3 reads CASSTDRGQLFF. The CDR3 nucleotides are TGCGCCAGCAGCACCGACAGGGGGCAGCTGTTTTTT.

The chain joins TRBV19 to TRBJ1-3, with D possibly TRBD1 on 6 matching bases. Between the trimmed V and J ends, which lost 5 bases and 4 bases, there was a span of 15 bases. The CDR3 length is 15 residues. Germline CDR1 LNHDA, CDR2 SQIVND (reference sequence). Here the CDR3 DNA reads TGTGCCAGTAGTCCAGGGGTGATCGAGGGAAACACCATATATTTT. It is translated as CASSPGVIEGNTIYF.